The rows below give T cell receptor beta chains drawn from one sample of a study of cytomegalovirus exposure and HLA in healthy donors. The table came from immunoSEQ multiplex PCR; TCRdb's copy has only in-frame clones and leaves some out. The table shows 110,000 to 150,000 clones, with around 75% occurring only once. Sequencing input: PBMCs. These receptors were taken from a female donor in good health and CMV-seronegative. Both conserved end residues are part of each CDR3. The D gene is left open where the match is weak. Size is stated for part of the rows, as once, few or many counts, or as a class when the clone is expanded.

TRBV19	TRBD2	TRBJ2-1	-	CASSWASGNENEQFF	TGTGCCAGTAGTTGGGCTAGCGGCAATGAGAATGAGCAGTTCTTC
TRBV28	TRBD1	TRBJ1-2	-	CASSATGEATF	TGTGCCAGCAGTGCGACAGGGGAGGCCACCTTC
TRBV7-6	TRBD2	TRBJ2-1	-	CASSPPVGRATVGEQFF	TGTGCCAGCAGCCCCCCTGTCGGGAGGGCCACAGTTGGTGAGCAGTTCTTC
TRBV10-3	TRBD2	TRBJ2-7	-	CAINGVAGSYEQYF	TGTGCCATCAACGGGGTAGCGGGCTCCTACGAGCAGTACTTC
TRBV27	-	TRBJ2-2	few	CASSLYGELFF	TGTGCCAGCAGTTTGTACGGGGAGCTGTTTTTT
TRBV6-5	TRBD1	TRBJ1-1	few	CASRGGQVNTEAFF	TGTGCCAGCAGGGGAGGACAGGTGAACACTGAAGCTTTCTTT
TRBV9	-	TRBJ2-1	few	CASSGVLGLLTEQFF	TGTGCCAGCAGCGGAGTCCTCGGACTCCTCACTGAGCAGTTCTTC
TRBV2	-	TRBJ2-2	-	CASSSRTGELFF	TGTGCCAGCAGTTCGCGGACCGGGGAGCTGTTTTTT
TRBV15	-	TRBJ1-1	-	CATSREGGAEAFF	TGTGCCACCAGCAGAGAAGGAGGCGCTGAAGCTTTCTTT
TRBV15	-	TRBJ1-3	-	CATSRDSPVPTGNTIYF	TGTGCCACCAGCAGAGATTCCCCGGTTCCTACTGGAAACACCATATATTTT
TRBV28	-	TRBJ1-4	few	CASRRTAYNEKLFF	TGTGCCAGCAGAAGGACAGCATATAATGAAAAACTGTTTTTT
TRBV5-1	TRBD1	TRBJ2-1	-	CASSPQGAGYNEQFF	TGCGCCAGCAGCCCCCAGGGGGCGGGATACAATGAGCAGTTCTTC
TRBV5-6	-	TRBJ2-1	-	CASSFPTVYNEQFF	TGTGCCAGCAGCTTCCCCACGGTCTACAATGAGCAGTTCTTC
TRBV6-5	TRBD1	TRBJ1-1	few	CASSTPDRGPEAFF	TGTGCCAGCAGCACACCAGACAGGGGTCCTGAAGCTTTCTTT
TRBV10-2	TRBD1	TRBJ1-2	once	CASSATGGRVANYGYTF	TGCGCCAGCAGCGCGACAGGGGGCCGGGTTGCTAACTATGGCTACACCTTC
TRBV19	-	TRBJ1-5	-	CASSWGDFDQPQHF	TGTGCCAGTAGCTGGGGGGATTTTGATCAGCCCCAGCATTTT
TRBV9	TRBD2	TRBJ2-2	-	CASSGGLAVTGELFF	TGTGCCAGCAGCGGGGGACTAGCGGTCACCGGGGAGCTGTTTTTT
TRBV5-4	-	TRBJ2-7	-	CASSLAGSNYEQYF	TGTGCCAGCAGCTTGGCGGGGTCCAACTACGAGCAGTACTTC
TRBV5-1	TRBD2	TRBJ2-3	-	CASRLSGSADTQYF	TGCGCCAGCAGGCTTAGCGGGAGCGCAGATACGCAGTATTTT
TRBV29-1	TRBD1	TRBJ2-2	few	CSVEADRAGELFF	TGCAGCGTTGAAGCGGACAGGGCCGGGGAGCTGTTTTTT
TRBV4-2	-	TRBJ2-3	few	CASSQEQGGPSTDTQYF	TGTGCCAGCAGCCAAGAACAAGGCGGGCCAAGCACAGATACGCAGTATTTT
TRBV21-1	-	TRBJ2-7	-	CASSHPGGALTYEQYF	TGTGCCAGCAGCCACCCGGGGGGGGCCCTCACCTACGAGCAGTACTTC
TRBV6-6	-	TRBJ2-7	once	CASRPRPGTASYEQYF	TGTGCCAGCAGGCCGAGACCCGGGACTGCCTCCTACGAGCAGTACTTC
TRBV2	-	TRBJ1-6	-	CASTQAYNSPLHF	TGTGCCAGCACGCAGGCCTATAATTCACCCCTCCACTTT
TRBV2	-	TRBJ2-3	-	CASSDGGGFTDTQYF	TGTGCCAGCAGTGACGGGGGTGGTTTCACAGATACGCAGTATTTT
TRBV28	TRBD1	TRBJ2-7	-	CASSFGQDTYEQYF	TGTGCCAGCAGTTTCGGACAGGACACCTACGAGCAGTACTTC
TRBV5-8	-	TRBJ2-7	-	CASSLGQGLYEQYF	TGTGCCAGCAGCTTGGGCCAGGGACTCTACGAGCAGTACTTC
TRBV4-1	TRBD2	TRBJ2-7	-	CASSQLLAEAYEQYF	TGCGCCAGCAGCCAGCTTCTAGCGGAAGCCTACGAGCAGTACTTC
TRBV6-4	-	TRBJ1-5	-	CASSEQIGSNQPQHF	TGTGCCAGCAGTGAGCAAATCGGTAGCAATCAGCCCCAGCATTTT
TRBV4-1	TRBD2	TRBJ2-3	-	CASSQDLGGRVADTQYF	TGCGCCAGCAGCCAAGACTTGGGCGGGAGAGTCGCAGATACGCAGTATTTT
TRBV5-4	-	TRBJ1-5	few	CASSRDNSNQPQHF	TGTGCCAGCAGTAGGGACAACAGCAATCAGCCCCAGCATTTT
TRBV28	-	TRBJ2-1	-	CASSLVTGDEQFF	TGTGCCAGCAGCCTAGTAACGGGTGATGAGCAGTTCTTC
TRBV4-2	TRBD1	TRBJ1-4	once	CASSQEIVADRSNEKLFF	TGTGCCAGCAGCCAAGAAATCGTTGCGGACAGGAGTAATGAAAAACTGTTTTTT
TRBV2	TRBD1	TRBJ1-3	-	CASSGRDRRSSGNTIYF	TGTGCCAGCAGTGGCCGGGACAGGCGTTCTTCTGGAAACACCATATATTTT